The entry below gives a single T cell receptor (beta chain) sequence along with its context. CDR3 size: 15 residues. The ends were cut back, 0 bases at V and 10 bases at J, with 16 bases in the middle. Germline V gene lookup returns CDR1 LGHNA and CDR2 YSLEER. This sample was taken from a study of blood T cell repertoires in COVID-19. Study at large: Donors in the United States, Italy and Spain gave samples during acute or convalescent COVID-19.

In the source study's methods: Amplification of reference gene primers provided the estimated nucleated cell counts. Here immunoSEQ multiplex PCR was the method, and the copy in TCRdb shows in-frame clones only, minus some. V and J calls and clone size come straight from that table; D and trimming were deduced from the DNA. The table lists about 230,000 clones, approximately 82% of them singletons, with more than 1.2% in the top ten. The chain has TRBV4-3 and TRBJ2-1; D ambiguous. What was sequenced was peripheral blood. The receptor comes from a woman aged 35 to 49 who had recovered from COVID-19. In DNA, the CDR3 is TGCGCCAGCAGCCAAGATAGAGCTAGATCCATCGAGCAGTTCTTC. As protein: CASSQDRARSIEQFF.